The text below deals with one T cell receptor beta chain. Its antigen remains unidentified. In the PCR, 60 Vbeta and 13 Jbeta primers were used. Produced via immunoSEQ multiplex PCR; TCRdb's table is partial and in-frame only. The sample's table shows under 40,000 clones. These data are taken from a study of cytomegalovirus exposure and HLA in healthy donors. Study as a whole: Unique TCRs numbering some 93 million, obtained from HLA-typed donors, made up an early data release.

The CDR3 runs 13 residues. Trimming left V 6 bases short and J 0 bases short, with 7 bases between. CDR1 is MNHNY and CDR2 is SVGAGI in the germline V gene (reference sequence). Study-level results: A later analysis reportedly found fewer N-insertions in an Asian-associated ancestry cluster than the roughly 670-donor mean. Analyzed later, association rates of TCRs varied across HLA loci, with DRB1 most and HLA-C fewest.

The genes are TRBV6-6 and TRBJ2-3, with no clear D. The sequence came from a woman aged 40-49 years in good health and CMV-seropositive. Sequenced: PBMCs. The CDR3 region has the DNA TGTGCCAGCAGGACGACTAGCACAGATACGCAGTATTTT. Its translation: CASRTTSTDTQYF.